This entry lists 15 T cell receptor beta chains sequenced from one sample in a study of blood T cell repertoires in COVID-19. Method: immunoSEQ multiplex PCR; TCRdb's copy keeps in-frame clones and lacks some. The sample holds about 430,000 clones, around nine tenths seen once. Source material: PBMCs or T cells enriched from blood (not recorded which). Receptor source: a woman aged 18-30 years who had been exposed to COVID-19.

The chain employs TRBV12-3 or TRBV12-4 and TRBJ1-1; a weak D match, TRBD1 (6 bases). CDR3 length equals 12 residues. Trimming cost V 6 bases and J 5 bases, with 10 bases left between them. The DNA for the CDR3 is TGTGCCAGCAGATACAGGGATACTGAAGCTTTCTTT. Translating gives CASRYRDTEAFF.

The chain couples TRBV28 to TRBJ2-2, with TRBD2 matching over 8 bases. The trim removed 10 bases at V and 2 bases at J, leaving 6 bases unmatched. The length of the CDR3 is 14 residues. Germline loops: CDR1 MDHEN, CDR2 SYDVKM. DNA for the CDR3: TGTGCCACCCAGACTAGCGTAAACACCGGGGAGCTGTTTTTT. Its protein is CATQTSVNTGELFF.

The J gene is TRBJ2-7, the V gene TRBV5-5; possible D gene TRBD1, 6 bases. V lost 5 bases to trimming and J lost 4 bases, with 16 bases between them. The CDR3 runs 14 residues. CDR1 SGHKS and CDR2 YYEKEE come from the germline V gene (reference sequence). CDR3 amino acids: CASRGRTEAYEQYF. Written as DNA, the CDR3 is TGTGCCAGCAGGGGGCGGACAGAGGCTTACGAGCAGTACTTC.

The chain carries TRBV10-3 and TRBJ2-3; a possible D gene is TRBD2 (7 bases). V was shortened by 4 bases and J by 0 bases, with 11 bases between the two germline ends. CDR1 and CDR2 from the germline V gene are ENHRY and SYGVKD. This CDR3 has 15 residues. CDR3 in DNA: TGTGCCATCAGTGTGAGGGGGGGGAGCACAGATACGCAGTATTTT. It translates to CAISVRGGSTDTQYF.

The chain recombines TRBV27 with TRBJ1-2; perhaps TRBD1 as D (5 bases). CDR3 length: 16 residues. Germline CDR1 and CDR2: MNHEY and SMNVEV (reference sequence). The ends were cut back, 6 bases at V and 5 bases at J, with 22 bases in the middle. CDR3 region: CASSTWGGIGVYGYTF. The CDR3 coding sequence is TGTGCCAGCAGCACCTGGGGGGGGATTGGAGTTTATGGCTACACCTTC.

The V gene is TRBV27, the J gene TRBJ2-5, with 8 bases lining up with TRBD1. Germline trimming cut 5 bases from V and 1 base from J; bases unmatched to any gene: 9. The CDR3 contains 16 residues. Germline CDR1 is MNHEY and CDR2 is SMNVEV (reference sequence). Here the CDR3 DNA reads TGTGCCAGCAGTCCTTTAGGACAGGGCGGCCAAGAGACCCAGTACTTC. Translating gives CASSPLGQGGQETQYF.

CDR3 sequence reads: CASKPGGLAVAKNIQYF. DNA of the CDR3: TGTGCCAGCAAACCAGGGGGACTAGCCGTAGCCAAAAACATTCAGTACTTC. The genes are TRBV7-3 and TRBJ2-4; TRBD2 matches 9 bases. V lost 7 bases and J lost 0; bases outside the gene matches: 10. The CDR3 extends over 17 amino acids. Germline values: CDR1 SGHTA, CDR2 FQGTGA.

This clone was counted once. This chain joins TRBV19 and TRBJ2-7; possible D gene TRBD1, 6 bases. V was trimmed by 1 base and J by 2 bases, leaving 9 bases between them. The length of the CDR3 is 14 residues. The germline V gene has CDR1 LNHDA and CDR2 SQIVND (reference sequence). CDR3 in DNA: TGTGCCAGTAGTATAGGACAGGTCGCCTACGAGCAGTACTTC. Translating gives CASSIGQVAYEQYF.

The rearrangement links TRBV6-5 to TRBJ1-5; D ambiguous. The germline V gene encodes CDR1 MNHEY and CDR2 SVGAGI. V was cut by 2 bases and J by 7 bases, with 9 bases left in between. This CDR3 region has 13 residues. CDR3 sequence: CASSYGPWQPQHF. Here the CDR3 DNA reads TGTGCCAGCAGTTACGGCCCTTGGCAGCCCCAGCATTTT.

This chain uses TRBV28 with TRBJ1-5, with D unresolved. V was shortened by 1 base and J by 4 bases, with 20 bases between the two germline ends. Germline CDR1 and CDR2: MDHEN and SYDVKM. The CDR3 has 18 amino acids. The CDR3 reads CASSLSSFAGDANQPQHF. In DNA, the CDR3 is TGTGCCAGCAGTTTATCTTCTTTTGCAGGCGATGCAAATCAGCCCCAGCATTTT.

The CDR3 reads CASSRGQGISGNTIYF. The CDR3 nucleotides read TGTGCCAGCAGTCGAGGACAGGGCATCTCTGGAAACACCATATATTTT. The chain couples TRBV27 to TRBJ1-3, with TRBD1 identical over 8 bases. Germline lookup yields CDR1 MNHEY and CDR2 SMNVEV (reference sequence). This CDR3 comprises 16 residues. The V segment lost 5 bases and the J segment 0 bases; nucleotides outside the gene matches: 6.

The DNA for the CDR3 is TGTGCCAGCAGCTTAGCACGACTAGCGGAATACAATGAGCAGTTCTTC. Translation: CASSLARLAEYNEQFF. The J gene is TRBJ2-1, the V gene TRBV7-9; 9 bases fit TRBD2. The germline V gene encodes CDR1 SEHNR and CDR2 FQNEAQ (reference sequence). This CDR3 is 16 amino acids long. J lost 4 bases, V lost 0 bases, and 4 bases had no gene match.

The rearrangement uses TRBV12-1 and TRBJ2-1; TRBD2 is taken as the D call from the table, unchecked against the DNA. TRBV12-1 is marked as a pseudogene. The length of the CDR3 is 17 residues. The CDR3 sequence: CASSPRTPPSSYNEQFF. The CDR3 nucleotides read TGTGCCAGCAGCCCGCGGACTCCCCCAAGCTCCTACAATGAGCAGTTCTTC.

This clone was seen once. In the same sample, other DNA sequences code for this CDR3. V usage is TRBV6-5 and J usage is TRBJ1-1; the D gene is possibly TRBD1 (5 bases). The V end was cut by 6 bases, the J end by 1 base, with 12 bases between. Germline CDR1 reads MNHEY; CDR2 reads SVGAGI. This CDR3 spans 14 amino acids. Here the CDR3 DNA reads TGTGCCAGCAGCTCGTCGGGGGGGAACACTGAAGCTTTCTTT. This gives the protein CASSSSGGNTEAFF.

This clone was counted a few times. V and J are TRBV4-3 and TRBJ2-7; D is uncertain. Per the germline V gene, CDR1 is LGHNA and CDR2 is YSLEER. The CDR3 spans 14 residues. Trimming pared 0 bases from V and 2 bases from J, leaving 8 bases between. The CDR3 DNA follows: TGCGCCAGCAGCCAAGAAGCCACCCCCTACGAGCAGTACTTC. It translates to CASSQEATPYEQYF.